The rows below give T cell receptor beta chains drawn from one sample of a study of blood T cells in healthy people across ages. TCRdb recomputed calls from the 5' RACE reads with MiXCR, one row per CDR3 protein. Of approximately 1.5 million distinct CDR3 sequences in the sample, roughly 43% were seen once. The specimen sequenced was blood. These receptors were taken from a woman younger than 30 in good health. Each CDR3 is given without its conserved first and last residue. The order of the fields is CDR3 protein, J gene, V gene, D gene. A D gene is named only where the DNA matches it firmly.

CDR3 protein: ASSVGRGGYNEQF
J gene: TRBJ2-1
V gene: TRBV9
D gene: -

CDR3 protein: SAPILKTGNTEAF
J gene: TRBJ1-1
V gene: TRBV20-1
D gene: -

CDR3 protein: ASGTGTSGRDEQF
J gene: TRBJ2-1
V gene: TRBV28
D gene: TRBD2

CDR3 protein: ASRPGTGGAGNTIY
J gene: TRBJ1-3
V gene: TRBV7-8
D gene: TRBD1

CDR3 protein: SVEQGLDEQY
J gene: TRBJ2-7
V gene: TRBV29-1
D gene: -

CDR3 protein: AMRQDSSYEQY
J gene: TRBJ2-7
V gene: TRBV10-3
D gene: -

CDR3 protein: ASSNGQGGNPGEAF
J gene: TRBJ1-1
V gene: TRBV7-9
D gene: TRBD1

CDR3 protein: ASSLWASSYEQY
J gene: TRBJ2-7
V gene: TRBV28
D gene: -

CDR3 protein: ASSLDSSTDTQY
J gene: TRBJ2-3
V gene: TRBV7-2
D gene: -

CDR3 protein: ASSGTENSPLH
J gene: TRBJ1-6
V gene: TRBV12-3/TRBV12-4
D gene: -

CDR3 protein: ATSWTGSNQPQH
J gene: TRBJ1-5
V gene: TRBV15
D gene: -

CDR3 protein: SEGETSGYT
J gene: TRBJ1-2
V gene: TRBV29-1
D gene: -

CDR3 protein: SVLSGEETQY
J gene: TRBJ2-5
V gene: TRBV29-1
D gene: -

CDR3 protein: AISEGTGERRNTIY
J gene: TRBJ1-3
V gene: TRBV10-3
D gene: TRBD1

CDR3 protein: ASQHDVNNSPLH
J gene: TRBJ1-6
V gene: TRBV5-5
D gene: -

CDR3 protein: ASVRTMNTGELF
J gene: TRBJ2-2
V gene: TRBV6-2/TRBV6-3
D gene: -

CDR3 protein: ASSILAGGPRNEQF
J gene: TRBJ2-1
V gene: TRBV19
D gene: TRBD2

CDR3 protein: ASSRGQVYNEQF
J gene: TRBJ2-1
V gene: TRBV4-2
D gene: TRBD1

CDR3 protein: ASSQLQASEAF
J gene: TRBJ1-1
V gene: TRBV7-9
D gene: -

CDR3 protein: ASTWGYGSYEQF
J gene: TRBJ2-1
V gene: TRBV27
D gene: -

CDR3 protein: ATSRALPRTRDYGYT
J gene: TRBJ1-2
V gene: TRBV15
D gene: -

CDR3 protein: SASSSGRIIYEQY
J gene: TRBJ2-7
V gene: TRBV20-1
D gene: TRBD2

CDR3 protein: ASSLDRGDEQY
J gene: -
V gene: TRBV12-3/TRBV12-4
D gene: TRBD1